Listed here are 11 T cell receptor beta chains from one sample, sequenced in a study of Ad26.COV2.S vaccination and SARS-CoV-2 variants. Treatment of the sample: approximately 18 received Ad26.COV2.S at low or high dose, single or two shots; about 5 received placebo; per-sample allocation not given. Day 63 after the first vaccine or placebo injection was the time point for sampling. This table comes from immunoSEQ multiplex PCR, and its TCRdb copy is limited to in-frame clones, with some not included. The table includes some 300,000 clones, approximately 86% detected once. Sample: peripheral blood, taken in a trial of Ad26.COV2.S vaccine versus placebo. Every receptor here comes from a person aged 18-65 years who received the Ad26.COV2.S COVID-19 vaccine or a placebo.

The rearrangement links TRBV4-3 to TRBJ1-2; D possibly corresponds to TRBD1 (5 bases). The CDR3 loop spans 16 amino acids. V gave up 0 bases and J gave up 0 bases, with 11 bases separating them. CDR1 and CDR2 from the germline V gene are LGHNA and YSLEER. The chain's CDR3 is CASSQDIDRSNYGYTF. The CDR3 region has the DNA TGCGCCAGCAGCCAAGATATCGACAGATCTAACTATGGCTACACCTTC.

The DNA of the CDR3 is TGTGCCAGTAGCATGGACAGAGACTATGGCTACACCTTC. Protein: CASSMDRDYGYTF. This chain uses TRBV19 with TRBJ1-2; tentatively, D is TRBD1 (6 bases). The CDR3 is 13 amino acids. Germline V gives CDR1 LNHDA, CDR2 SQIVND (reference sequence). Trimming pared 6 bases from V and 3 bases from J, leaving 11 bases between.

This chain links TRBV7-6 with TRBJ2-7, with D perhaps matching TRBD1 (7 bases). Trimming removed 0 bases from V and 0 bases from J, with 24 bases in between. Germline V gives CDR1 SGHVS, CDR2 FNYEAQ. The CDR3 spans 20 residues. In nucleotides, the CDR3 is TGTGCCAGCAGCTTAGCGCGGGGCCGGACCGGGACAGTGAACTCCTACGAGCAGTACTTC. Translation gives CASSLARGRTGTVNSYEQYF.

The chain employs TRBV7-2 and TRBJ2-5; TRBD2 might be the D (5 bases). Trimming removed 5 bases from V and 5 bases from J, with 15 bases in between. The CDR3 contains 14 residues. Germline lookup yields CDR1 SGHTA and CDR2 FQGNSA. The CDR3, as DNA: TGTGCCAGCAGCCGGACTCCTAGTATGGAGACCCAGTACTTC. Protein: CASSRTPSMETQYF.

The gene calls are TRBV7-2 and TRBJ2-3; the D is unclear. V shed 5 bases and J shed 9 bases, with 12 bases lying between them. The CDR3 loop spans 12 amino acids. The germline V gene encodes CDR1 SGHTA and CDR2 FQGNSA. The CDR3 DNA is TGTGCCAGCAGCGATCCTGGCCGGACGCAGTATTTT. Translation gives CASSDPGRTQYF.

This rearrangement joins TRBV5-1 to TRBJ2-1; TRBD1 or TRBD2 may be the D gene (5 bases each). Germline assignment: CDR1 SGHRS and CDR2 YFSETQ. This CDR3 contains 13 residues. Trimming took off 4 bases at V and 5 bases at J, with 10 bases between the two ends. The CDR3 here is CASSPGTHNEQFF. In DNA, the CDR3 is TGCGCCAGCAGCCCCGGGACCCACAATGAGCAGTTCTTC. Together with reference TRBV5-1 and TRBJ2-1, the CDR3 gives the full variable domain: KAGVTQTPRYLIKTRGQQVTLSCSPISGHRSVSWYQQTPGQGLQFLFEYFSETQRNKGNFPGRFSGRQFSNSRSEMNVSTLELGDSALYLCASSPGTHNEQFFGPGTRLTVL.

This clone has a single count. This chain joins TRBV6-1 and TRBJ2-1; D possibly uses TRBD1 or TRBD2 (5 bases each). CDR3 length: 18 amino acids. The germline V gene encodes CDR1 MNHNS and CDR2 SASEGT. V was cut by 4 bases and J by 2 bases, with 21 bases left in between. Here the CDR3 reads CASSVRGGRGSPYNEQFF. The CDR3 DNA reads TGTGCCAGCAGTGTGAGGGGCGGCAGAGGTTCCCCCTACAATGAGCAGTTCTTC.

The genes are TRBV27 and TRBJ2-7, with D perhaps matching TRBD2 (5 bases). This CDR3 contains 16 residues. V shed 5 bases and J shed 7 bases, with 24 bases lying between them. Germline V CDR1 and CDR2: MNHEY, SMNVEV (reference sequence). This CDR3 reads CASSPKKKGALFEQYF. DNA for the CDR3: TGTGCCAGCAGTCCTAAGAAAAAGGGAGCCTTATTTGAGCAGTACTTC.

The chain links TRBV7-2 to TRBJ1-2; D is undetermined. The V end lost 4 bases, the J end lost 3 bases, and 9 bases lay between the germline ends. Germline V gene sequence: CDR1 SGHTA, CDR2 FQGNSA. The CDR3 has 13 amino acids. CDR3 nucleotides: TGTGCCAGCAGCTCCACATGGGACTATGGCTACACCTTC. Its protein product is CASSSTWDYGYTF.

The chain uses TRBV18 and TRBJ1-2; D gene ambiguous. The germline gives CDR1 KGHSH, CDR2 LQKENI. CDR3 length equals 14 residues. Trimming removed 0 bases at V and 4 bases at J, with 9 bases between. CDR3 DNA sequence: TGTGCCAGCTCACCACCCGACAATGGCTATGGCTACACCTTC. The encoded protein is CASSPPDNGYGYTF.

This rearrangement joins TRBV7-8 to TRBJ2-7, with D possibly TRBD1 on 7 matching bases. The length of the CDR3 is 17 residues. V lost 1 base and J 0 bases, leaving 16 bases between the germline ends. CDR1 is SGHVS and CDR2 is FQNEAQ in the germline V gene. In DNA, the CDR3 is TGTGCCAGCAGCTTAGATCTAGCGAGGGGGCGCTCCTACGAGCAGTACTTC. It is translated as CASSLDLARGRSYEQYF.